The rows below give T cell receptor beta chains drawn from one sample of a study of T cells in Graves' hyperthyroidism and ophthalmopathy. MiXCR was run by TCRdb on the multiplex PCR reads, yielding one entry per CDR3 protein. The table includes fewer than 650,000 distinct CDR3 sequences, roughly 14% detected once. Sequencing was done on a sample of blood. The receptors derive from a woman aged 40 to 55 with Graves' ophthalmopathy. The CDR3 runs from the conserved cysteine through the conserved F or W. D genes are given only for firm matches.

>TRBD2|TRBJ2-7|TRBV4-1
CASSQISSGRPYEQYF
>-|TRBJ1-2|TRBV6-2/TRBV6-3
CASSYSSGGAYGYTF
>-|TRBJ2-3|TRBV6-1
CASSLVRSPSTDTQYF
>-|TRBJ2-7|TRBV28
CASSLSLAGNVYEQYF
>-|TRBJ1-1|TRBV28
CASSFTGELAFF
>-|TRBJ2-4|TRBV12-3/TRBV12-4
CASSLVGNWAKNIQYF
>TRBD2|TRBJ2-7|TRBV11-3
CASSPHREDYEQYF
>-|TRBJ1-2|TRBV2
CASTWSSRNYGYTF
>-|TRBJ1-5|TRBV11-2
CASSLEATNQPQHF
>-|TRBJ2-7|TRBV6-1
CASMKAGSYEQYF